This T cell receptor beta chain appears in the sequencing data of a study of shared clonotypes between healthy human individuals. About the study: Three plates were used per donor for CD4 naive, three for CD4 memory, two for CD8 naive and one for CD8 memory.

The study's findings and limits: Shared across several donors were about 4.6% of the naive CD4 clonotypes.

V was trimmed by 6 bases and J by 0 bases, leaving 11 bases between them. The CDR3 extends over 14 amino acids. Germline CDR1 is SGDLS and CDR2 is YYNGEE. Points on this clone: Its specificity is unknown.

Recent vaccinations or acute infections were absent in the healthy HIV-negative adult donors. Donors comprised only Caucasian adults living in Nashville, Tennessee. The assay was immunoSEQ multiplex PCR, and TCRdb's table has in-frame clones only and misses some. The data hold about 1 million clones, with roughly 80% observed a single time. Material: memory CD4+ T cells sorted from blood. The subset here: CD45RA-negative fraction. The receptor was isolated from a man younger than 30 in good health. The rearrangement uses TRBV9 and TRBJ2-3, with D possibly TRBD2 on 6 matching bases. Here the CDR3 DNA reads TGTGCCAGCACCTCCGGGAGTAGCACAGATACGCAGTATTTT. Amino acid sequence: CASTSGSSTDTQYF.